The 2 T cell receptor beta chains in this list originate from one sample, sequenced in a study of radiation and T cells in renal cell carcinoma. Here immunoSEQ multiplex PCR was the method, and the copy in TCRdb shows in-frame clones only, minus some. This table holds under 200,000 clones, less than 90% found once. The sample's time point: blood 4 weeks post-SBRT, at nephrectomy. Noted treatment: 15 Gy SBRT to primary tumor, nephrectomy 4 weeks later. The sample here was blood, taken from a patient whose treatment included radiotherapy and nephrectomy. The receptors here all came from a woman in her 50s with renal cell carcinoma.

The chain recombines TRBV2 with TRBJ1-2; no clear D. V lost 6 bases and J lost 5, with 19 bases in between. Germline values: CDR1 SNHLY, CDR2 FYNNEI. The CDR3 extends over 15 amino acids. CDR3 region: CASSAERTFEYGYTF. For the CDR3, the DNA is TGTGCCAGCAGCGCCGAACGGACTTTCGAATATGGCTACACCTTC.

The CDR3 bases are TGTGCCAGCAGTGCTTCCCGGGACAGGAGGAACTATGGCTACACCTTC. Residues: CASSASRDRRNYGYTF. V usage is TRBV2 and J usage is TRBJ1-2; TRBD1 aligns across 8 bases. V lost 4 bases to trimming and J lost 2 bases; unmatched junction nucleotides: 9. Germline V gives CDR1 SNHLY, CDR2 FYNNEI. CDR3 size: 16 residues. The variable domain in full, completed from reference TRBV2 and TRBJ1-2, reads EPEVTQTPSHQVTQMGQEVILRCVPISNHLYFYWYRQILGQKVEFLVSFYNNEISEKSEIFDDQFSVERPDGSNFTLKIRSTKLEDSAMYFCASSASRDRRNYGYTFGSGTRLTVV.